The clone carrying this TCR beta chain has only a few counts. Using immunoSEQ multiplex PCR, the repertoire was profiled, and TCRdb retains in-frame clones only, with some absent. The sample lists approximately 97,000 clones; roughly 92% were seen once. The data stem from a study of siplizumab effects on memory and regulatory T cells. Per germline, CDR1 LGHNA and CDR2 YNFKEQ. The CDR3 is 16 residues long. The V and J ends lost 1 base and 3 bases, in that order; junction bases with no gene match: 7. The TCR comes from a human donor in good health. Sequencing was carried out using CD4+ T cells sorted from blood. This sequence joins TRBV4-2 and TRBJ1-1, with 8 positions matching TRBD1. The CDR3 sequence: CASSQVGQGADTEAFF. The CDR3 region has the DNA TGTGCCAGCAGCCAAGTAGGGCAGGGGGCTGACACTGAAGCTTTCTTT.